This T cell receptor beta chain was found in a study of early T cells in non-severe SARS-CoV-2 infection. Study information: Sequenced bulk RNA came from whole blood that was unsorted, and chains were unpaired.

This CDR3 comprises 15 residues. Per the germline V gene, CDR1 is MNHEY and CDR2 is SMNVEV (reference sequence). Trimming took 2 bases from V and 8 from J, leaving 16 bases between them. Separate cDNA molecules each had unique molecular identifiers attached to them. One entry per CDR3 protein results from TCRdb running MiXCR on the 5' RACE reads. This sample has more than 80,000 distinct CDR3 sequences, with under 15% found just once. Study observations and caveats: Database matching using VDJdb favored anti-spike CD8 responses, with private and CD4 specificities left missing.

A remark on this clonotype: What it recognizes is unknown.

The clonotype was recovered from an adult who was a healthcare worker with PCR-confirmed SARS-CoV-2 infection or an uninfected control (not recorded which). The V and J genes are TRBV27 and TRBJ2-1, with D uncertain. The sequencing sample was made of whole blood. CDR3 nucleotide sequence: TGTGCCAGCAGTTTAGGCCTTGCCCTACTGGATGAGCAGTTCTTC. This sequence encodes CASSLGLALLDEQFF.